The rows below give T cell receptor beta chains drawn from one sample of a study of blood T cell repertoires in COVID-19. Profiled with immunoSEQ multiplex PCR; TCRdb holds only in-frame clones, not every one. The sample lists around 160,000 clones, about four fifths occurring once. Material for sequencing was peripheral blood. Receptors were obtained from a man aged 55 to 70 with active or convalescent COVID-19. CDR3s include the opening cysteine and the closing phenylalanine or tryptophan. The D gene is left open where the match is weak.

TRBJ1-2 . TRBV6-5 CASSYRRTNYGYTF
TRBJ2-5 TRBD2 TRBV29-1 CSVFPGLAQETQYF
TRBJ2-2 TRBD2 TRBV11-3 CASSLALADTGELFF
TRBJ2-3 TRBD2 TRBV6-4 CASSEGGSDTDTQYF
TRBJ1-2 TRBD1 TRBV6-5 CASSSNNRGGYTF
TRBJ1-1 . TRBV18 CASSPPSLNTEAFF
TRBJ2-7 . TRBV2 CASSAEGAYEQYF
TRBJ1-4 TRBD1 TRBV4-1 CASSQGTGVANEKLFF
TRBJ1-6 . TRBV3-1/TRBV3-2 CASSQAGGQGNSPLHF
TRBJ2-7 . TRBV5-1 CASSSGQRTYEQYF
TRBJ2-7 TRBD2 TRBV5-1 CASSPREVSSYEQYF
TRBJ2-7 TRBD1 TRBV28 CASSSPRWTGLAGEYF
TRBJ2-3 . TRBV12-3/TRBV12-4 CASTQGSTDTQYF
TRBJ2-7 . TRBV5-8 CASTPDRSFSYEQYF
TRBJ1-6 . TRBV19 CASSNGLPRGNSPLHF
TRBJ2-5 TRBD2 TRBV28 CASSLPQAGGETQYF
TRBJ2-7 . TRBV28 CASSPIQHNVQYF
TRBJ2-3 . TRBV15 CATSRDRVTGDTQYF
TRBJ2-7 TRBD1 TRBV12-3/TRBV12-4 CASTDGDRGEQYF
TRBJ1-5 . TRBV3-1/TRBV3-2 CASSYTGNQPQHF
TRBJ1-2 . TRBV6-4 CASSESFGYGYTF
TRBJ1-2 . TRBV7-8 CASSLTANYGYTF
TRBJ1-3 TRBD1 TRBV9 CASSLRDSSSGNTIYF
TRBJ2-7 . TRBV20-1 CSASDSGTYEQYF
TRBJ2-2 . TRBV11-3 CASSLRTGELFF
TRBJ1-2 TRBD1 TRBV4-2 CASSRGQDQGYTF
TRBJ2-3 TRBD1 TRBV19 CASSIDPGQGADTQYF
TRBJ2-7 TRBD2 TRBV19 CASSIVAGDIYEQYF
TRBJ2-6 . TRBV19 CASSMRSGAAVSGANVLTF
TRBJ2-7 TRBD1 TRBV6-5 CASSYTGQAKDEQYF
TRBJ1-1 TRBD1 TRBV10-3 CAITGQGTEAFF
TRBJ1-2 . TRBV7-8 CASSLYNYGYTF
TRBJ2-1 . TRBV29-1 CSVLLLAYNEQFF
TRBJ1-1 . TRBV6-5 CASNIKQSNTEAFF
TRBJ1-6 . TRBV6-6 CASSGSQGSPLHF
TRBJ2-7 . TRBV2 CASSAVLSYEQYF
TRBJ2-7 TRBD2 TRBV3-1/TRBV3-2 CASSQGVSGSGYEQYF